This TCR beta chain was identified in a study of blood T cell repertoires in COVID-19. Study background: Spain, Italy and the United States supplied samples that represented acute and convalescent COVID-19.

Original handling: Amplification from reference gene primers served as the basis for estimated nucleated cell counts. Repertoires were generated with immunoSEQ multiplex PCR, while TCRdb's copy carries only in-frame clones and drops some. V and J calls and clone size are copied from that table; D and trimming were computed from the DNA. The sample carries just under 50,000 clones, 79% recorded once. CDR1 is SGHAT, CDR2 FQNNGV, per germline. This CDR3 is 15 amino acids long. The V end was cut by 1 base, the J end by 3 bases, with 13 bases between. The table lists this clone with a few counts. Sequenced: peripheral blood. The V and J genes are TRBV11-2 and TRBJ2-7; maybe TRBD2 (6 bases). The clonotype originates from a man in his 70s with acute or convalescent COVID-19. CDR3 sequence (DNA): TGTGCCAGCAGCTTAGTTCGGGGGATAGTCTACGAGCAGTACTTC. Amino acids: CASSLVRGIVYEQYF.